This T cell receptor beta chain was sequenced during a study of blood T cell repertoires in COVID-19. Study information: In each case, the material was cDNA or gDNA derived from T cells, B-cell-depleted T cells, or PBMCs.

Profiling relied on immunoSEQ multiplex PCR, and the TCRdb table lists in-frame clones only, not all of them. In the table there are about 88,000 clones, 70% to 85% of which are singletons. From germline, CDR1 is KGHSH and CDR2 LQKENI. This CDR3 is built from 13 residues. Trimming took off 5 bases at V and 7 bases at J, with 11 bases between the two ends. This sequence was found in a woman aged 55-75 years in a cohort sampled during active or convalescent COVID-19. Sequenced sample: peripheral blood. The chain joins TRBV18 to TRBJ1-4; tentatively, D is TRBD1 (6 bases). In DNA form, the CDR3 reads TGTGCCAGCTCAGCGGACAGCTTTGAAAAACTGTTTTTT. Protein product: CASSADSFEKLFF.